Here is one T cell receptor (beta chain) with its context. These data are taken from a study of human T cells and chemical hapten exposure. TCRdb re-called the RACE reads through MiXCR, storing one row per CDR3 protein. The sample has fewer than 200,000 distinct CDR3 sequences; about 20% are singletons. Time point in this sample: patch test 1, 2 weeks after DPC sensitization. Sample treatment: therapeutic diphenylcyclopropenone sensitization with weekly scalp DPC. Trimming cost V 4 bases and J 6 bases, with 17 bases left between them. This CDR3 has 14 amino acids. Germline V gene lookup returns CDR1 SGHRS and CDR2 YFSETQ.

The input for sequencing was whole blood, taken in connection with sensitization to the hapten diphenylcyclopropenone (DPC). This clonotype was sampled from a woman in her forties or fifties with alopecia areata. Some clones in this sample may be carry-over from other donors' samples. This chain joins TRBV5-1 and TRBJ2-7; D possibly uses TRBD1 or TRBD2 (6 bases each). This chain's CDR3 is CASSATRGPSEQYF. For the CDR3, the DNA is TGCGCCAGCAGCGCGACCCGGGGGCCCTCCGAGCAGTACTTC.